Only a few counts were recorded for the clone carrying this T cell receptor (beta chain). The antigen remains unidentified. V shed 0 bases and J 1 base; nucleotides not matched to a gene: 8. Germline lookup yields CDR1 DFQATT and CDR2 SNEGSKA (reference sequence). This CDR3 is built from 16 residues. TCRdb called the 5' RACE reads again in MiXCR, with one record for every CDR3 protein. The sample yields roughly 250,000 distinct CDR3 sequences, about 14% seen once. The data stem from a study of identical twins. Notes on the study in general: It was cross-sectional statistical analysis, not following the same donors, that the conclusions relied on.

This clonotype originated in a woman aged 18-35 years in good health. This chain links TRBV20-1 with TRBJ1-1; 7 bases are shared with TRBD1. The material sequenced was memory (CD45RO+) T cells sorted from blood. This chain's CDR3 is CSARDPRQGRNTEAFF. DNA for the CDR3: TGCAGTGCTAGAGATCCTAGACAGGGAAGGAACACTGAAGCTTTCTTT.